These 22 T cell receptor beta chains were sequenced from one sample in a study of CD8 T cells in Susac syndrome. RNA in amounts of about 0.5 to 1 ug was reverse transcribed with random hexamers. Using its own MiXCR run on the immunoSEQ multiplex PCR reads, TCRdb lists one record per CDR3 protein. The sample includes under 90,000 distinct CDR3 sequences, about 92% of them seen just once. Sequenced: CD4+ T cells from PBMCs. The receptors were sampled from a human donor with Susac syndrome.

The chain couples TRBV28 to TRBJ1-2; perhaps TRBD1 as D (5 bases). The CDR3 totals 14 residues. V was trimmed by 4 bases and J by 6 bases, leaving 15 bases between them. Germline CDR1 reads MDHEN; CDR2 reads SYDVKM. The CDR3 spells CASSSGSYLNGYTF. The DNA of the CDR3 is TGTGCCAGCAGTTCAGGGTCCTATTTGAATGGCTACACCTTC.

V gene TRBV9 combines with J gene TRBJ1-1, with D hard to call. The CDR3 runs to 14 residues. The germline V gene encodes CDR1 SGDLS and CDR2 YYNGEE. The V and J ends lost 1 base and 3 bases respectively, with 10 bases between them. CDR3 DNA: TGTGCCAGCAGCGTACGGAGTAGGGACACTGAAGCTTTCTTT. It yields the protein CASSVRSRDTEAFF.

V and J are TRBV5-1 and TRBJ2-1; TRBD2 aligns across 7 bases. CDR1 and CDR2 from the germline V gene are SGHRS and YFSETQ. This CDR3 is 16 amino acids long. J gave up 1 base and V 7 bases, and 11 bases lay outside the gene matches. The CDR3: CASGGLGVGSYNEQFF. CDR3 nucleotides: TGCGCCAGCGGCGGACTAGGTGTGGGGTCCTACAATGAGCAGTTCTTC.

The rearrangement uses TRBV4-2 and TRBJ2-5, with 9 bases matching TRBD2. The CDR3 consists of 15 residues. With V trimmed by 5 bases and J by 5 bases, 9 bases remained unmatched. The germline CDR1 and CDR2 sequences are LGHNA and YNFKEQ. CDR3 amino acids: CASSGRRGGWETQYF. The CDR3 nucleotides are TGTGCCAGCAGCGGACGGCGGGGGGGCTGGGAGACCCAGTACTTC.

V usage is TRBV20-1 and J usage is TRBJ2-6; D remains ambiguous. Trimming took 5 bases from V and 2 from J, leaving 10 bases between them. Per the germline V gene, CDR1 is DFQATT and CDR2 is SNEGSKA (reference sequence). CDR3 size: 14 residues. CDR3 in amino acids: CSAVRHTGANVLTF. The CDR3 DNA sequence: TGCAGTGCTGTTAGACATACTGGGGCCAACGTCCTGACTTTC.

The CDR3 sequence is CASSLAPLAGGPVQYF. For the CDR3, the DNA is TGTGCCAGCAGCTTAGCCCCACTAGCGGGAGGGCCAGTGCAGTACTTC. The genes are TRBV7-2 and TRBJ2-7, with 13 bases identical to TRBD2. The germline V gene has CDR1 SGHTA and CDR2 FQGNSA. CDR3 length: 16 amino acids. V shed 0 bases and J 9 bases; nucleotides not matched to a gene: 8.

This clonotype was detected only a few times. The V gene is TRBV28, the J gene TRBJ2-5; D possibly corresponds to TRBD1 (6 bases). V lost 6 bases and J 4 bases, leaving 15 bases between the germline ends. Germline CDR1 MDHEN, CDR2 SYDVKM. The CDR3 runs to 14 residues. The CDR3 region is CASRRGGSGETQYF. The DNA of the CDR3 is TGTGCCAGCAGGAGAGGGGGTTCGGGAGAGACCCAGTACTTC.

The chain joins TRBV7-6 to TRBJ2-1, with D tentatively TRBD2 (6 bases). V lost 1 base to trimming and J lost 9 bases, with 10 bases between them. CDR1 is SGHVS and CDR2 is FNYEAQ in the germline V gene. The CDR3 is 13 amino acids. CDR3 bases: TGTGCCAGCAGCTTAGGAGGGAGGTCTGAGCAGTTCTTC. This encodes CASSLGGRSEQFF.

V usage is TRBV5-1 and J usage is TRBJ1-2; 8 bases match TRBD1. Germline lookup yields CDR1 SGHRS and CDR2 YFSETQ. The CDR3 is made up of 15 amino acids. V shed 3 bases, J shed 4 bases, and the junction held 8 bases outside the gene matches. CDR3 nucleotide sequence: TGCGCCAGCAGCTCCGACAGGGGTGTCGGCTATGGCTACACCTTC. This sequence encodes CASSSDRGVGYGYTF.

This chain joins TRBV5-1 and TRBJ1-5; the D is unclear. Per germline, CDR1 SGHRS and CDR2 YFSETQ. The CDR3 spans 13 residues. V shed 1 base and J shed 5 bases, with 7 bases lying between them. CDR3 sequence: CASSLTVDQPQHF. CDR3 bases: TGCGCCAGCAGCTTGACCGTTGATCAGCCCCAGCATTTT.

The rearrangement uses TRBV29-1 and TRBJ2-1, with D uncertain. The CDR3 sequence is 15 residues long. Germline CDR1 SQVTM, CDR2 ANQGSEA. The germline V and J ends were trimmed by 4 bases and 0 bases, with 13 bases remaining between them. The CDR3 DNA reads TGCAGCGTTGCACTACCTAACCGCTCCTACAATGAGCAGTTCTTC. This gives the protein CSVALPNRSYNEQFF.

This chain connects TRBV6-2 or TRBV6-3 to TRBJ2-1, with 11 bases aligning to TRBD2. Germline V gene sequence: CDR1 MNHEY, CDR2 SVGEGT. The CDR3 runs to 15 residues. The ends lost 5 bases at V and 7 bases at J; junction bases unmatched: 7. CDR3 sequence reads: CASSRGLAAINEQFF. The DNA for the CDR3 is TGTGCCAGCAGTCGGGGACTAGCGGCTATTAATGAGCAGTTCTTC.

This clonotype was seen a single time. The V call is TRBV15, the J call TRBJ1-1; D uncertain. Germline values: CDR1 LNHNV, CDR2 YYDKDF (reference sequence). The V end lost 3 bases, the J end lost 10 bases, and 12 bases lay between the germline ends. The CDR3 spans 12 residues. The CDR3 bases are TGTGCCACCAGCAGTAGCACGAGAAGAGCTTTCTTT. Its translation: CATSSSTRRAFF.

V gene TRBV7-6 combines with J gene TRBJ2-5; 7 nucleotides match TRBD1. Germline values: CDR1 SGHVS, CDR2 FNYEAQ. CDR3 length: 15 residues. V gave up 5 bases and J gave up 2 bases; unmatched junction bases: 8. CDR3 in DNA: TGTGCCAGCAGCCGGATGGACAGGCATCAAGAGACCCAGTACTTC. It codes for CASSRMDRHQETQYF.

The V gene is TRBV7-9, the J gene TRBJ1-2; D is unresolved. From germline, CDR1 is SEHNR and CDR2 FQNEAQ (reference sequence). CDR3 length: 13 amino acids. Trimming removed 5 bases at V and 4 bases at J, with 11 bases between. The CDR3 DNA reads TGTGCCAGCAGCCAGGACCAGCTCTATGGCTACACCTTC. This sequence encodes CASSQDQLYGYTF.

The gene calls are TRBV19 and TRBJ2-1; D is possibly TRBD2 (6 bases). The CDR3 runs to 15 residues. V lost 6 bases, J lost 0 bases, and 12 bases lay in between. Germline values: CDR1 LNHDA, CDR2 SQIVND (reference sequence). The DNA for the CDR3 is TGTGCCAGTAGCCCGGAGACTAGCTCCTACAATGAGCAGTTCTTC. Residues: CASSPETSSYNEQFF.

The V and J genes are TRBV7-3 and TRBJ1-2; 10 positions agree with TRBD1. After removal of 5 bases from V and 8 bases from J, the junction contained 8 bases not matched to a gene. CDR1 is SGHTA and CDR2 is FQGTGA in the germline V gene. This CDR3 comprises 14 residues. For the CDR3, the DNA is TGTGCCAGCAGCCCGCGACAGGGGGCACGAGGCTACACCTTC. It encodes CASSPRQGARGYTF.

This chain joins TRBV6-5 and TRBJ2-5; tentative D call: TRBD2 (5 bases). The V and J ends lost 2 bases and 9 bases respectively, with 16 bases between them. Germline-derived CDR1 and CDR2 are MNHEY and SVGAGI. This CDR3 is built from 14 residues. In DNA form, the CDR3 reads TGTGCCAGCAGTTACGTTGTGGACTCATGGGCCCAGTACTTC. Its protein product is CASSYVVDSWAQYF.

This chain connects TRBV5-1 to TRBJ2-1; 7 bases match TRBD2. Germline V gives CDR1 SGHRS, CDR2 YFSETQ. The ends lost 1 base at V and 0 bases at J; junction bases unmatched: 10. The CDR3 sequence is 18 residues long. CDR3 sequence reads: CASSLIEKAGRSYNEQFF. CDR3 DNA sequence: TGCGCCAGCAGCTTGATTGAGAAAGCGGGGCGCTCCTACAATGAGCAGTTCTTC.

This chain connects TRBV7-2 to TRBJ2-3; the D is unclear. The CDR3 runs 15 residues. V was clipped by 7 bases and J by 0 bases, with 14 bases between them. In germline, CDR1 is SGHTA, CDR2 FQGNSA. This CDR3 is CASTQGLTSTDTQYF. The DNA for the CDR3 is TGTGCCAGCACGCAAGGGTTGACTAGCACAGATACGCAGTATTTT. Full variable domain (remainder filled in from reference TRBV7-2 and TRBJ2-3): GAGVSQSPSNKVTEKGKDVELRCDPISGHTALYWYRQSLGQGLEFLIYFQGNSAPDKSGLPSDRFSAERTGGSVSTLTIQRTQQEDSAVYLCASTQGLTSTDTQYFGPGTRLTVL.

The chain combines TRBV6-2 or TRBV6-3 with TRBJ1-1; D not certain. CDR1 is MNHEY and CDR2 is SVGEGT in the germline V gene. The CDR3 consists of 14 residues. Trimming removed 6 bases from V and 0 bases from J, with 11 bases in between. The DNA for the CDR3 is TGTGCCAGCAGCTCCGTTACAGTGAACACTGAAGCTTTCTTT. The encoded protein is CASSSVTVNTEAFF.

The V gene is TRBV12-3 or TRBV12-4, the J gene TRBJ2-3; the D gene is possibly TRBD1 (6 bases). The ends were cut back, 3 bases at V and 3 bases at J, with 7 bases in the middle. CDR3 length: 13 residues. The CDR3 DNA reads TGTGCCAGCAGTTTGGACAGAACAGATACGCAGTATTTT. This gives the protein CASSLDRTDTQYF.